The 32 T cell receptor beta chains given below trace back to one sample, sequenced in a study of liver allograft versus peripheral blood T cells. Study-wide context: Repertoires from peripheral blood of liver transplant recipients were compared with those inside their transplanted livers.

From the reads, TCRdb called clonotypes with MiXCR, one entry per CDR3 protein. The table shows 3,000 to 4,000 distinct CDR3 sequences, with over 20% occurring only once. The receptors shown here come from a human patient who had a liver transplant. Some T cells may be graft donor cells.

On this clonotype: This is likely an artifact of a read error, given a far larger clone one base away. The chain has TRBV27 and TRBJ1-5; no firm D call. V was clipped by 5 bases and J by 2 bases, with 10 bases between them. The CDR3 has 14 amino acids. The germline V gene encodes CDR1 MNHEY and CDR2 SMNVEV (reference sequence). This CDR3 reads CASSDGYRNQPQHF. CDR3 sequence (DNA): TGTGCCAGCAGTGATGGATACCGCAATCAGCCCCAGCATTTT.

This chain links TRBV4-2 with TRBJ1-2; 7 bases match TRBD1. V dropped 1 base and J dropped 3; count of bases not matched to a gene: 5. CDR1 is LGHNA and CDR2 is YNFKEQ in the germline V gene. The CDR3 length is 15 residues. CDR3 loop: CASSQVDREDYGYTF. The CDR3, as DNA: TGTGCCAGCAGCCAAGTCGACAGGGAAGACTATGGCTACACCTTC.

In this sample, this clonotype turned up once. The V and J genes are TRBV29-1 and TRBJ1-6; 8 bases agree with TRBD1. J lost 8 bases, V lost 7 bases, and 4 bases had no gene match. Per the germline V gene, CDR1 is SQVTM and CDR2 is ANQGSEA. The CDR3 runs 12 residues. CDR3 nucleotide sequence: TGCAGCGGACAGGGGAACGATTCACCCCTCCACTTT. Translated, it gives CSGQGNDSPLHF.

The chain links TRBV20-1 to TRBJ2-3; possible D gene TRBD2, 5 bases. The V gene's germline CDR1 is DFQATT and CDR2 SNEGSKA (reference sequence). This CDR3 is built from 13 residues. Trimming removed 5 bases at V and 7 bases at J, with 16 bases between. In DNA, the CDR3 is TGCAGTGCTGGCGGACTTTTGGTGTATACGCAGTATTTT. It encodes CSAGGLLVYTQYF.

The chain links TRBV5-4 to TRBJ1-6, with D tentatively TRBD1 (6 bases). The germline V gene encodes CDR1 SGHNT and CDR2 YYREEE (reference sequence). CDR3 length equals 16 residues. Deletions cut 3 bases from V and 6 bases from J, with 16 bases between. As DNA, the CDR3 is TGTGCCAGCAGCTGGGGGGGGCGGGGAGGTAATTCACCCCTCCACTTT. Protein product: CASSWGGRGGNSPLHF.

This clonotype is judged medium-sized. V is TRBV20-1 and J is TRBJ2-7; the match to TRBD1 covers 10 bases. With V trimmed by 6 bases and J by 1 base, 12 bases remained unmatched. The CDR3 has 16 residues. Per germline, CDR1 DFQATT and CDR2 SNEGSKA (reference sequence). The CDR3 coding sequence is TGCAGTGCGCCTCACGGCTCGGGACAGGGGTCCTACGAGCAGTACTTC. Its translation is CSAPHGSGQGSYEQYF.

By share of the sample, this clonotype is medium-sized. J is TRBJ1-6 and V is TRBV10-3, with 8 nucleotides matching TRBD1. CDR3 length: 14 residues. J gave up 9 bases and V 4 bases, and 5 bases lay outside the gene matches. CDR1 is ENHRY, CDR2 SYGVKD, per germline. The CDR3 spells CAISAGTGASPLHF. For the CDR3, the DNA is TGTGCCATCAGTGCGGGGACAGGAGCTTCACCCCTCCACTTT.

By share, this clonotype ranks as medium-sized (0.01 to 0.1%). The CDR3 DNA sequence: TGTGCCAGCAGCCCTAGAGGGCGAGGGAACACTGAAGCTTTCTTT. This codes for CASSPRGRGNTEAFF. V is TRBV6-5 and J is TRBJ1-1; the D is unclear. The V gene's germline CDR1 is MNHEY and CDR2 SVGAGI. The CDR3 contains 15 residues. Trimming left V 6 bases short and J 1 base short, with 15 bases between.

This clonotype is medium-sized within its sample. The chain has TRBV20-1 and TRBJ2-2, with a weak D call TRBD1 (6 bases). The V gene's germline CDR1 is DFQATT and CDR2 SNEGSKA (reference sequence). The CDR3 length is 15 residues. V lost 6 bases to trimming and J lost 2 bases, with 16 bases between them. The CDR3 protein is CSAPRTGRNTGELFF. The DNA of the CDR3 is TGCAGTGCCCCTAGAACAGGGAGAAACACCGGGGAGCTGTTTTTT.

The chain joins TRBV7-2 to TRBJ2-7; 7 bases agree with TRBD2. V was pared by 5 bases and J by 5 bases, with 3 bases of the junction left unmatched. The germline V gene encodes CDR1 SGHTA and CDR2 FQGNSA. The CDR3 has 12 residues. The CDR3 region is CASSAGVNEQYF. DNA of the CDR3: TGTGCCAGCAGCGCGGGAGTAAACGAGCAGTACTTC.

V usage is TRBV12-3 or TRBV12-4 and J usage is TRBJ2-2, with D hard to call. Trimming took off 5 bases at V and 4 bases at J, with 14 bases between the two ends. This CDR3 comprises 15 residues. The CDR3 here is CASSQVRSFTGELFF. DNA for the CDR3: TGTGCCAGCAGTCAAGTAAGGAGTTTCACCGGGGAGCTGTTTTTT.

This clonotype ranks as medium-sized (0.01 to 0.1%). The V call is TRBV18, the J call TRBJ1-1; the D is unclear. The CDR3 runs 14 residues. V was shortened by 3 bases and J by 1 base, with 9 bases between the two germline ends. Germline loops: CDR1 KGHSH, CDR2 LQKENI. DNA for the CDR3: TGTGCCAGCTCACCCGTTGGGAAGAACACTGAAGCTTTCTTT. The encoded protein is CASSPVGKNTEAFF.

This clonotype counts as medium-sized. The chain employs TRBV9 and TRBJ2-3, with a tentative D call TRBD1 (6 bases). There are 13 residues in the CDR3. Trimming took off 4 bases at V and 4 bases at J, with 10 bases between the two ends. Looked up from germline, CDR1 is SGDLS and CDR2 is YYNGEE. The CDR3, as DNA: TGTGCCAGCAGCCCGACAGGAGCAGATACGCAGTATTTT. It yields the protein CASSPTGADTQYF.

By its share, this clonotype is medium-sized (0.01 to 0.1%). J is TRBJ1-3 and V is TRBV6-2 or TRBV6-3; D is ambiguous. Germline V gives CDR1 MNHEY, CDR2 SVGEGT. The CDR3 length is 15 residues. Trimming removed 2 bases from V and 1 base from J, with 9 bases in between. The CDR3 is CASSYRAASGNTIYF. CDR3 DNA sequence: TGTGCCAGCAGTTACCGGGCGGCGTCTGGAAACACCATATATTTT.

This clonotype was found once. The genes are TRBV3-1 and TRBJ2-4, with TRBD2 identical over 10 bases. Losses at the gene ends were 4 bases for V and 9 bases for J; bases not matched to a gene: 9. Germline V lookup: CDR1 LGHDT, CDR2 YNNKEL (reference sequence). The CDR3 totals 15 residues. CDR3 residues: CASSPTLAGGAIQYF. CDR3 sequence (DNA): TGTGCCAGCAGCCCTACTTTAGCGGGAGGCGCCATTCAGTACTTC. Full variable domain (rest looked up from reference TRBV3-1 and TRBJ2-4): DTAVSQTPKYLVTQMGNDKSIKCEQNLGHDTMYWYKQDSKKFLKIMFSYNNKELIINETVPNRFSPKSPDKAHLNLHINSLELGDSAVYFCASSPTLAGGAIQYFGAGTRLSVL.

This clonotype is medium-sized within its sample. The chain recombines TRBV24-1 with TRBJ2-7; D gene uncertain. The germline V gene encodes CDR1 KGHDR and CDR2 SFDVKD. The V end lost 4 bases, the J end lost 1 base, and 7 bases lay between the germline ends. The CDR3 contains 13 residues. In nucleotides, the CDR3 is TGTGCCACCAGTGACCCTAAATCCTACGAGCAGTACTTC. Translation gives CATSDPKSYEQYF.

Judged by abundance, this clonotype is medium-sized. The chain combines TRBV6-2 or TRBV6-3 with TRBJ2-2; possible D gene TRBD2, 7 bases. Trimming left V 8 bases short and J 4 bases short, with 23 bases between. In germline, CDR1 is MNHEY, CDR2 SVGEGT. The CDR3 has 17 amino acids. CDR3 sequence: CASRQRGGGSGTGELFF. The DNA of the CDR3 is TGTGCCAGCCGGCAAAGGGGGGGAGGGAGCGGCACCGGGGAGCTGTTTTTT.

This clonotype is labeled as medium-sized (0.01 to 0.1%). This chain uses TRBV5-3 with TRBJ1-2; the match to TRBD1 covers 9 bases. TRBV5-3 is an ORF for which the function is uncertain. The V gene end was trimmed by 7 bases and the J gene end by 8 bases; junction bases not matched to a gene: 18. The CDR3 loop spans 16 amino acids. Here the CDR3 reads CARSHSGGQGPGGYTF. The CDR3 DNA is TGTGCCAGATCCCACTCCGGGGGACAGGGCCCGGGAGGCTACACCTTC.

This clonotype is classed as large. The V call is TRBV19, the J call TRBJ1-4, with no clear D. Per the germline V gene, CDR1 is LNHDA and CDR2 is SQIVND (reference sequence). The CDR3 consists of 16 residues. The V end was cut by 7 bases, the J end by 8 bases, with 23 bases between. CDR3 residues: CASTPMTGLKLEKLFF. DNA for the CDR3: TGTGCCAGTACCCCCATGACTGGGCTCAAATTGGAAAAACTGTTTTTT.

In its sample, this clonotype ranks as medium-sized (0.01 to 0.1%). The chain employs TRBV7-2 and TRBJ2-7, with TRBD1 matching over 8 bases. Germline-derived CDR1 and CDR2 are SGHTA and FQGNSA. Trimming took 5 bases from V and 6 from J; bases not matched to a gene: 9. The length of the CDR3 is 14 residues. CDR3 protein: CASSGQGGLSEQYF. CDR3 nucleotide sequence: TGTGCCAGCAGCGGACAGGGAGGCTTAAGCGAGCAGTACTTC.

This clonotype is categorized as medium-sized. The rearrangement links TRBV6-5 to TRBJ1-6, with a tentative D call TRBD1 (5 bases). Trimming stripped 2 bases from V and 7 bases from J, with 12 bases between. CDR1 is MNHEY and CDR2 is SVGAGI in the germline V gene. This CDR3 region has 15 residues. The CDR3 protein is CASSYLTEFNSPLHF. CDR3 nucleotides: TGTGCCAGCAGTTACCTGACAGAGTTCAATTCACCCCTCCACTTT.

As for this clonotype: One base separates it from a far larger clone, so it is likely a read error. The chain couples TRBV7-9 to TRBJ1-2, with 7 bases that match TRBD1. This CDR3 region has 13 residues. The germline CDR1 and CDR2 sequences are SEHNR and FQNEAQ (reference sequence). Trimming cost V 4 bases and J 4 bases; bases outside gene matches: 3. The CDR3 is CASSSTGIYGYTF. DNA of the CDR3: TGTGCCAGCAGCTCGACAGGGATCTATGGCTACACCTTC.

The V gene is TRBV3-1, the J gene TRBJ2-3; D possibly corresponds to TRBD2 (5 bases). The CDR3 runs to 13 residues. Per the germline V gene, CDR1 is LGHDT and CDR2 is YNNKEL (reference sequence). Trimming pared 4 bases from V and 5 bases from J, leaving 10 bases between. CDR3 nucleotides: TGTGCCAGCAGCCCGGGAAAGGGAGATACGCAGTATTTT. It yields the protein CASSPGKGDTQYF.

This clonotype ranks as large. The V and J genes are TRBV6-2 or TRBV6-3 and TRBJ1-5; no reliable D call. The CDR3 is 9 residues long. From germline, CDR1 is MNHEY and CDR2 SVGEGT. The CDR3 coding sequence is TGTGCGCCTAAACAGCCCCAGCATTTT. Protein sequence: CAPKQPQHF.

This clonotype is termed medium-sized. The chain employs TRBV6-1 and TRBJ2-7, with 7 bases fitting TRBD2. CDR3 length: 13 residues. The germline V gene has CDR1 MNHNS and CDR2 SASEGT. Trimming at V came to 5 bases and at J to 4 bases, leaving 5 bases not matched to a gene. The CDR3 loop is CASSSLGGYEQYF. Here the CDR3 DNA reads TGTGCCAGCAGTTCTCTGGGGGGGTACGAGCAGTACTTC.

This clonotype is medium-sized within its sample. This chain connects TRBV6-5 to TRBJ2-7, with D perhaps matching TRBD1 or TRBD2 (6 bases each). Germline CDR1 reads MNHEY; CDR2 reads SVGAGI. The CDR3 consists of 16 residues. Trimming pared 2 bases from V and 1 base from J, leaving 15 bases between. CDR3 residues: CASSYGGGIVSYEQYF. The CDR3 DNA reads as TGTGCCAGCAGTTACGGGGGCGGGATCGTTTCCTACGAGCAGTACTTC.

This clonotype was observed at least ten times. The chain employs TRBV5-6 and TRBJ2-3, with D unclear. The V end lost 2 bases, the J end lost 1 base, and 5 bases lay between the germline ends. Germline V lookup: CDR1 SGHDT, CDR2 YYEEEE. The CDR3 sequence is 13 residues long. In DNA, the CDR3 is TGTGCCAGCAGCTTCCTCCGCACAGATACGCAGTATTTT. As protein: CASSFLRTDTQYF. Supplemented by reference TRBV5-6 and TRBJ2-3, the full variable domain reads DAGVTQSPTHLIKTRGQQVTLRCSPKSGHDTVSWYQQALGQGPQFIFQYYEEEERQRGNFPDRFSGHQFPNYSSELNVNALLLGDSALYLCASSFLRTDTQYFGPGTRLTVL.

This clonotype was counted only a few times. The chain employs TRBV5-4 and TRBJ2-3; no definite D call. V lost 4 bases to trimming and J lost 0 bases, with 15 bases between them. The CDR3 runs 16 residues. Germline V gene sequence: CDR1 SGHNT, CDR2 YYREEE (reference sequence). CDR3 loop: CASSPARTTSTDTQYF. The CDR3 nucleotides are TGTGCCAGCAGCCCCGCCCGCACTACTAGCACAGATACGCAGTATTTT. Together with reference TRBV5-4 and TRBJ2-3, the CDR3 gives the full variable domain: ETGVTQSPTHLIKTRGQQVTLRCSSQSGHNTVSWYQQALGQGPQFIFQYYREEENGRGNFPPRFSGLQFPNYSSELNVNALELDDSALYLCASSPARTTSTDTQYFGPGTRLTVL.

As to this clonotype: This clone may be a read error of a much larger clone one base away. The chain links TRBV2 to TRBJ2-2; D is uncertain. Trimming left V 8 bases short and J 4 bases short, with 17 bases between. CDR1 and CDR2 from the germline V gene are SNHLY and FYNNEI. This CDR3 is built from 15 residues. The CDR3 DNA reads TGTGCCAGCCGTGGGGTCGGCGGTTTCACCGGGGAGCTGTTTTTT. Translated: CASRGVGGFTGELFF. The variable domain in full, with the rest retrieved from reference TRBV2 and TRBJ2-2, is EPEVTQTPSHQVTQMGQEVILRCVPISNHLYFYWYRQILGQKVEFLVSFYNNEISEKSEIFDDQFSVERPDGSNFTLKIRSTKLEDSAMYFCASRGVGGFTGELFFGEGSRLTVL.

The chain combines TRBV5-1 with TRBJ1-1, with 8 bases fitting TRBD1. J was trimmed by 9 bases and V by 0 bases; bases with no gene match: 7. The germline gives CDR1 SGHRS, CDR2 YFSETQ. This CDR3 region has 14 residues. CDR3 bases: TGCGCCAGCAGCTTGGCCGGACAGGGTTCGAAAGCTTTCTTT. As protein: CASSLAGQGSKAFF.

By sample fraction, this clonotype is medium-sized. The rearrangement joins TRBV10-3 to TRBJ1-5, with D perhaps TRBD1 (5 bases). Looked up from germline, CDR1 is ENHRY and CDR2 is SYGVKD. V lost 5 bases and J lost 0, with 14 bases in between. The CDR3 spans 16 residues. The CDR3 protein is CAISSGSPDSNQPQHF. DNA of the CDR3: TGTGCCATCAGTTCAGGGAGCCCGGATAGCAATCAGCCCCAGCATTTT.

By share, this clonotype ranks as large. The chain couples TRBV13 to TRBJ1-2, with 8 nucleotides matching TRBD1. The junction had 19 bases not matched to a gene; V was cut back by 4 bases and J by 6 bases. Germline lookup yields CDR1 PRHDT and CDR2 FYEKMQ (reference sequence). CDR3 size: 18 residues. CDR3 loop: CASSSKTGQEDLENGYTF. CDR3 DNA sequence: TGTGCCAGCAGCTCCAAAACGGGACAGGAAGACTTAGAGAATGGCTACACCTTC.